These 21 T cell receptor beta chains came from one sample sequenced in a study of blood T cells in healthy people across ages. For the second PCR, which ran for roughly 6 to 11 cycles, a sample-barcoded 5' primer and a J-beta primer mix were used. TCRdb processed the 5' RACE reads anew with MiXCR; each CDR3 protein has one entry. The sample records 800,000 or so distinct CDR3 sequences, less than 60% being singletons. Sequenced sample: blood. Receptor source: an elderly man in good health.

A few counts support this clonotype. The V gene is TRBV7-2, the J gene TRBJ2-3, with a weak D call TRBD1 (5 bases). Germline CDR1 and CDR2: SGHTA and FQGNSA. The CDR3 has 13 amino acids. V shed 3 bases and J shed 5 bases, with 9 bases lying between them. The CDR3 coding sequence is TGTGCCAGCAGCTTGTCAAGGGGAGATACGCAGTATTTT. Protein: CASSLSRGDTQYF. The full variable domain, completed using reference TRBV7-2 and TRBJ2-3, is GAGVSQSPSNKVTEKGKDVELRCDPISGHTALYWYRQSLGQGLEFLIYFQGNSAPDKSGLPSDRFSAERTGGSVSTLTIQRTQQEDSAVYLCASSLSRGDTQYFGPGTRLTVL.

CDR3 sequence: CASSLAQGFTEAFF. Written as DNA, the CDR3 is TGTGCCAGCAGTTTAGCGCAGGGGTTCACTGAAGCTTTCTTT. The chain employs TRBV12-3 or TRBV12-4 and TRBJ1-1; perhaps TRBD1 as D (6 bases). The ends were cut back, 0 bases at V and 4 bases at J, with 9 bases in the middle. The CDR3 has 14 amino acids.

The CDR3 DNA sequence: TGTGCCAGCAGCCGGGGACAGGAATACGAGCAGTACTTC. Residues: CASSRGQEYEQYF. The chain has TRBV12-3 or TRBV12-4 and TRBJ2-5; 8 nucleotides match TRBD1. The J call is uncertain, as TRBJ2-7 better fits the DNA end. CDR3 size: 13 residues.

The chain employs TRBV7-3 and TRBJ2-7, with a possible D match to TRBD2 (5 bases). V dropped 1 base and J dropped 1 base, with 11 bases sitting between them. CDR3 length equals 15 residues. Germline assignment: CDR1 SGHTA and CDR2 FQGTGA. This CDR3 reads CASSLRAGTSYEQYF. In nucleotides, the CDR3 is TGTGCCAGCAGCTTAAGGGCGGGTACTTCCTACGAGCAGTACTTC.

The rearrangement joins TRBV4-3 to TRBJ1-2, with a possible D match to TRBD1 (5 bases). Germline loops: CDR1 LGHNA, CDR2 YSLEER. V gave up 0 bases and J gave up 5 bases, with 13 bases separating them. There are 15 residues in the CDR3. The CDR3 loop is CASSQESWGGYGYTF. DNA for the CDR3: TGCGCCAGCAGCCAAGAAAGTTGGGGGGGTTATGGCTACACCTTC.

At least ten counts were recorded for this clonotype. This chain uses TRBV28 with TRBJ2-3; 7 nucleotides match TRBD2. CDR1 is MDHEN, CDR2 SYDVKM, per germline. This CDR3 has 14 amino acids. Trimming at V came to 2 bases and at J to 2 bases, leaving 1 base not matched to a gene. CDR3 in amino acids: CASSLGGVTDTQYF. The DNA for the CDR3 is TGTGCCAGCAGTTTAGGGGGGGTCACAGATACGCAGTATTTT. Supplemented by reference TRBV28 and TRBJ2-3, the full variable domain reads DVKVTQSSRYLVKRTGEKVFLECVQDMDHENMFWYRQDPGLGLRLIYFSYDVKMKEKGDIPEGYSVSREKKERFSLILESASTNQTSMYLCASSLGGVTDTQYFGPGTRLTVL.

V and J are TRBV27 and TRBJ2-7; D is uncertain. Trimming removed 5 bases at V and 2 bases at J, with 10 bases between. The CDR3 consists of 13 residues. Germline CDR1 and CDR2: MNHEY and SMNVEV (reference sequence). The CDR3 here is CASSMQNTYEQYF. DNA of the CDR3: TGTGCCAGCAGTATGCAGAATACCTACGAGCAGTACTTC.

Comment on this clonotype: The junction shows a germline mismatch at one end, possibly a read error. The chain combines TRBV5-1 with TRBJ1-6; no clear D. The CDR3 is 16 amino acids. CDR1 and CDR2 (germline): SGHRS, YFSETQ. CDR3 nucleotides: TGCGCCAGCAGCTTGGAAGGGTACTCCTATAATTCACTCCTCCACTTT. This encodes CASSLEGYSYNSLLHF.

In its sample, this clonotype was seen many times. This sequence joins TRBV21-1 and TRBJ2-3; the table's TRBD2 call for D was not verified on the DNA. TRBV21-1 is noted as a pseudogene. This CDR3 comprises 16 residues. The CDR3 nucleotides are TGTGCCAGCAGCCAGACTAGCGGCACTAGCACAGATACGCAGTATTTT. This sequence encodes CASSQTSGTSTDTQYF.

The J gene is TRBJ2-1, the V gene TRBV9; 10 nucleotides line up with TRBD2. Per the germline V gene, CDR1 is SGDLS and CDR2 is YYNGEE. This CDR3 contains 20 residues. V dropped 0 bases and J dropped 3; count of bases not matched to a gene: 15. CDR3 sequence: CASSVDVSSGSMRDYNEQFF. The CDR3 nucleotides are TGTGCCAGCAGCGTAGATGTGTCTAGCGGGAGTATGAGGGACTACAATGAGCAGTTCTTC.

The chain uses TRBV28 and TRBJ1-4; a weak D match, TRBD1 (6 bases). From germline, CDR1 is MDHEN and CDR2 SYDVKM. Trimming took 3 bases from V and 6 from J, leaving 8 bases between them. This CDR3 comprises 13 residues. CDR3 region: CASSFSGDEKLFF. CDR3 nucleotides: TGTGCCAGCAGTTTCTCAGGGGATGAAAAACTGTTTTTT.

The chain is built from TRBV7-6 and TRBJ2-4, with unresolved D. The DNA end is a closer match to TRBJ2-7, so the J assignment may be wrong. From germline, CDR1 is SGHVS and CDR2 FNYEAQ. The CDR3 contains 18 residues. The CDR3 loop reads CASSLSGGWNIGDYEQYF. The CDR3 coding sequence is TGTGCCAGCAGCTTATCGGGTGGCTGGAACATTGGGGACTACGAGCAGTACTTC.

The CDR3 region has the DNA TGTGCCAGCAGCCAAAGGGTCGGCAGGGTCCAAGAGACCCAGTACTTC. Residues: CASSQRVGRVQETQYF. The J gene is TRBJ2-5, the V gene TRBV14; D is possibly TRBD1 (5 bases). The V gene lost 2 bases and the J gene lost 1 base, with 14 bases spanning the gap. Germline CDR1 reads SGHDN; CDR2 reads FVKESK. This CDR3 has 16 residues. The full variable domain, its missing parts supplied by reference TRBV14 and TRBJ2-5, is EAGVTQFPSHSVIEKGQTVTLRCDPISGHDNLYWYRRVMGKEIKFLLHFVKESKQDESGMPNNRFLAERTGGTYSTLKVQPAELEDSGVYFCASSQRVGRVQETQYFGPGTRLLVL.

This chain links TRBV2 with TRBJ2-7, with D perhaps TRBD2 (7 bases). This CDR3 comprises 15 residues. The V gene's germline CDR1 is SNHLY and CDR2 FYNNEI. V was clipped by 7 bases and J by 0 bases, with 16 bases between them. Here the CDR3 DNA reads TGTGCCAGCAATGAGGGGGGGTCGAGCTCCTACGAGCAGTACTTC. Amino acid sequence: CASNEGGSSSYEQYF.

This chain joins TRBV29-1 and TRBJ2-1; D is unresolved. The closer fit of TRBJ2-7 to the DNA end suggests the J call may be wrong. The CDR3 runs to 14 residues. Per the germline V gene, CDR1 is SQVTM and CDR2 is ANQGSEA. Here the CDR3 reads CSVDGRLSYNEQYF. DNA of the CDR3: TGCAGCGTTGACGGGCGGCTCTCCTACAATGAGCAGTACTTC.

This clonotype has more than one count but fewer than ten. V and J are TRBV24-1 and TRBJ2-7; 10 bases map to TRBD1. V shed 7 bases and J 7 bases; nucleotides not matched to a gene: 3. The CDR3 contains 12 residues. Germline-derived CDR1 and CDR2 are KGHDR and SFDVKD. The CDR3 here is CATRGDRGEQYF. The CDR3 DNA reads as TGTGCCACCAGGGGGGACAGGGGTGAGCAGTACTTC.

V gene TRBV10-2 combines with J gene TRBJ2-2; D gene uncertain. The CDR3 sequence is 17 residues long. V shed 7 bases and J shed 3 bases, with 21 bases lying between them. The germline V gene encodes CDR1 WSHSY and CDR2 SAAADI. CDR3 protein: CASNRLKRSDDTGELFF. In DNA form, the CDR3 reads TGCGCCAGCAATCGACTTAAGAGGAGCGACGACACCGGGGAGCTGTTTTTT.

The CDR3 spells CASSLFGTGEAFF. CDR3 nucleotide sequence: TGTGCCAGCAGTTTATTCGGGACGGGTGAAGCTTTCTTT. This chain uses TRBV28 with TRBJ1-1, with D possibly matching TRBD1 (5 bases). The germline CDR1 and CDR2 sequences are MDHEN and SYDVKM. CDR3 length equals 13 residues. V was clipped by 1 base and J by 7 bases, with 10 bases between them.

This clonotype came up a few times. The chain uses TRBV20-1 and TRBJ2-5; 12 bases align to TRBD2. The DNA end is more similar to TRBJ2-7, so the J call may be wrong. This CDR3 comprises 15 residues. Germline V lookup: CDR1 DFQATT, CDR2 SNEGSKA (reference sequence). The CDR3 here is CSANPGLAGPYEQYF. The CDR3 bases are TGCAGTGCTAATCCGGGACTAGCGGGCCCCTACGAGCAGTACTTC.

This clonotype was observed many times. The V gene is TRBV20-1, the J gene TRBJ2-3, with a weak D call TRBD2 (6 bases). Germline V gene lookup returns CDR1 DFQATT and CDR2 SNEGSKA (reference sequence). V was pared by 6 bases and J by 1 base, with 11 bases between. This CDR3 is built from 13 residues. Here the CDR3 reads CSATPGGTDTQYF. In nucleotides, the CDR3 is TGCAGTGCCACCCCGGGAGGCACAGATACGCAGTATTTT.

This clonotype appeared many times. This chain uses TRBV9 with TRBJ2-1, with D hard to call. Trimming took off 5 bases at V and 6 bases at J, with 12 bases between the two ends. The CDR3 runs 13 residues. Germline V CDR1 and CDR2: SGDLS, YYNGEE. The CDR3 loop reads CASSESIRNEQFF. The CDR3 DNA follows: TGTGCCAGCAGTGAATCCATTCGCAATGAGCAGTTCTTC.